The T cell receptor beta chain described here comes from a study of siplizumab effects on memory and regulatory T cells. To note about this clone: No antigen is known for it.

Profiling relied on immunoSEQ multiplex PCR, and the TCRdb table lists in-frame clones only, not all of them. The table shows about 82,000 clones, with roughly 90% occurring only once. With 6 bases removed from V and 0 bases from J, the gap between germline ends came to 11 bases. The CDR3 covers 14 residues. The V gene's germline CDR1 is LNHDA and CDR2 SQIVND (reference sequence). Whole-study findings and limits: A mean of roughly 68% of mappable alloreactive CD4+ clones were Treg-derived with siplizumab, compared with more than 25% in controls. There was no confirmation of the suppressive function of proliferating Tregs from siplizumab cultures.

Source material: Tregs sorted from blood. The receptor was isolated from a human donor in good health. The chain joins TRBV19 to TRBJ1-1, with D unresolved. The CDR3 sequence is CASSYGNLNTEAFF. As DNA, the CDR3 is TGTGCCAGTAGCTATGGTAACCTGAACACTGAAGCTTTCTTT.